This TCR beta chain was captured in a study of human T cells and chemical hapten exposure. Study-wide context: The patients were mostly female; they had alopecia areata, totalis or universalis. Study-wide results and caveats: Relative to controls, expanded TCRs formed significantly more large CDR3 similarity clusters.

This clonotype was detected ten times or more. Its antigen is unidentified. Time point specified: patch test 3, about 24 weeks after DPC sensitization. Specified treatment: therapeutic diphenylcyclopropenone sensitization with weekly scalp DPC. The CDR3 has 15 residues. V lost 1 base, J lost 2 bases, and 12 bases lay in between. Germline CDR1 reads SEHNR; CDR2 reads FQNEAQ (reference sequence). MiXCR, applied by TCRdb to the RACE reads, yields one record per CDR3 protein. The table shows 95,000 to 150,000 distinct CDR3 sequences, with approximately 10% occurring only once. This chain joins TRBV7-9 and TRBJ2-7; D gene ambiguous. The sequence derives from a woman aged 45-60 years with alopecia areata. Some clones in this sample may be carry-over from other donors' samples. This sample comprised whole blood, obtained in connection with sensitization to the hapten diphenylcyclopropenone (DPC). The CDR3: CASSLVGSSTYEQYF. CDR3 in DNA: TGTGCCAGCAGCTTAGTGGGGTCATCGACCTACGAGCAGTACTTC.